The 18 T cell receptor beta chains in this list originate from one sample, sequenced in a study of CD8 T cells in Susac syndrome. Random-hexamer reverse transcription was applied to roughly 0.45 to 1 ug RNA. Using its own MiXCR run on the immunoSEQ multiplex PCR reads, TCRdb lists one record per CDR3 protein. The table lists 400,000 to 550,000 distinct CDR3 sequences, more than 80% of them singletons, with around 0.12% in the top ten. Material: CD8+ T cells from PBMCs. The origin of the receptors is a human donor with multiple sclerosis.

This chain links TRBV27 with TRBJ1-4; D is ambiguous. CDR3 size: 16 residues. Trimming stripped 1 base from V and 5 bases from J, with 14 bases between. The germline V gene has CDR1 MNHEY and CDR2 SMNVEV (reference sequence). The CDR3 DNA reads TGTGCCAGCAGTTTATATCCAAGGGAAGGGAATGAAAAACTGTTTTTT. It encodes CASSLYPREGNEKLFF.

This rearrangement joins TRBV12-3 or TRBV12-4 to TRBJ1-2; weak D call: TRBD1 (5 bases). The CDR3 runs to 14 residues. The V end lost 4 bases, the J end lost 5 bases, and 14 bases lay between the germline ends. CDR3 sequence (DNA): TGTGCCAGCAGTTATGGGACGGACCGATATGGCTACACCTTC. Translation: CASSYGTDRYGYTF.

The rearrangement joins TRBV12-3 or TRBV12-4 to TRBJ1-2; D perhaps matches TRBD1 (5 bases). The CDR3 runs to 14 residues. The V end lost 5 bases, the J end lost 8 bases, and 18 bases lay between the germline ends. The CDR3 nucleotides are TGTGCCAGCAGTCCCACGACAGCCCGCTCGGGCTACACCTTC. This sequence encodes CASSPTTARSGYTF.

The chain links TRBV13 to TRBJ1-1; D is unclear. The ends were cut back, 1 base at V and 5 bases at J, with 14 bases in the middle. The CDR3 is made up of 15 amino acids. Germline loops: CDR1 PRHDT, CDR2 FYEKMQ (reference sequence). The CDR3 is CASSLVGVSRTEAFF. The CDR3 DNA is TGTGCCAGCAGCTTAGTTGGGGTCTCGCGGACTGAAGCTTTCTTT.

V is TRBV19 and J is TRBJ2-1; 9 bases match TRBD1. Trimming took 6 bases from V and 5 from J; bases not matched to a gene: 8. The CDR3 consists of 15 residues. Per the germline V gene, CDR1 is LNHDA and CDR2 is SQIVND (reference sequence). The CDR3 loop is CASRTGTGNNNEQFF. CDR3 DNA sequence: TGTGCCAGTAGAACCGGGACAGGGAACAACAATGAGCAGTTCTTC. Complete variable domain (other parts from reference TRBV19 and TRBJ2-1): DGGITQSPKYLFRKEGQNVTLSCEQNLNHDAMYWYRQDPGQGLRLIYYSQIVNDFQKGDIAEGYSVSREKKESFPLTVTSAQKNPTAFYLCASRTGTGNNNEQFFGPGTRLTVL.

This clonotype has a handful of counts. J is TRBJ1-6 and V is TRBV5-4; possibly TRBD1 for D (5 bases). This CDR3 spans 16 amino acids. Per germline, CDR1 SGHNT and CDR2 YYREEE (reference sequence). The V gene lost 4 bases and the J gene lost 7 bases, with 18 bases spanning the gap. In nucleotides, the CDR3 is TGTGCCAGCAGCCGTCGACAGCAGAGTTTCAATTCACCCCTCCACTTT. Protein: CASSRRQQSFNSPLHF.

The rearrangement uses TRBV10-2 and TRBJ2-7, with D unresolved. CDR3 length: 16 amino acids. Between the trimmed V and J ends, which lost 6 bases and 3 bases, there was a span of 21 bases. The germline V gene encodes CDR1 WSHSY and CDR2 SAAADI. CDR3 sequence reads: CASSLHGPSSNYEQYF. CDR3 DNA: TGCGCCAGCAGCCTCCATGGACCTTCTTCGAACTACGAGCAGTACTTC.

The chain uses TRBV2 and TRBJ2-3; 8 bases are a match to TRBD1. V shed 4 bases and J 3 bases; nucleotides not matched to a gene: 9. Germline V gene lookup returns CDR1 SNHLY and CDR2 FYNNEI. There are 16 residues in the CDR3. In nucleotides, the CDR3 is TGTGCCAGCAGTGCTAACGGACAGGGCATAACAGATACGCAGTATTTT. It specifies CASSANGQGITDTQYF. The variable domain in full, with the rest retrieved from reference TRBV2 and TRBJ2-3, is EPEVTQTPSHQVTQMGQEVILRCVPISNHLYFYWYRQILGQKVEFLVSFYNNEISEKSEIFDDQFSVERPDGSNFTLKIRSTKLEDSAMYFCASSANGQGITDTQYFGPGTRLTVL.

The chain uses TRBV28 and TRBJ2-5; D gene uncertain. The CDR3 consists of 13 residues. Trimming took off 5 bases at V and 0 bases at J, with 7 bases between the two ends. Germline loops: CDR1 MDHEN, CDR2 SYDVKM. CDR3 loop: CASSASNQETQYF. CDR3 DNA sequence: TGTGCCAGCAGTGCCTCGAACCAAGAGACCCAGTACTTC.

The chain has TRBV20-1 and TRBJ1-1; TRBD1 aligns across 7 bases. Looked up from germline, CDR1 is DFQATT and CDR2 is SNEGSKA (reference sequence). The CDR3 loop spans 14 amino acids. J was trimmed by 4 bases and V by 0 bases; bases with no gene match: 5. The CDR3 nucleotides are TGCAGTGCTAGAGATTTGAGGGGGCCCACTGAAGCTTTCTTT. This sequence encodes CSARDLRGPTEAFF.

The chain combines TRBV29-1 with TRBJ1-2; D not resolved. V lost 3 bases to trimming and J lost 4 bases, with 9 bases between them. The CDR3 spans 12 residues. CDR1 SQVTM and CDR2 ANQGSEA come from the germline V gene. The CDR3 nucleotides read TGCAGCGTTGATGGACTCTCCTATGGCTACACCTTC. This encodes CSVDGLSYGYTF.

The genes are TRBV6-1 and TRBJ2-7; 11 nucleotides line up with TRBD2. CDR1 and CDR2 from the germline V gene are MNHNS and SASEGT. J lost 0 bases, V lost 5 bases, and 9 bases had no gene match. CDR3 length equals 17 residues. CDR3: CASSPWASGRFSYEQYF. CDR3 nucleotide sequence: TGTGCCAGCAGTCCATGGGCTAGCGGGAGGTTCTCCTACGAGCAGTACTTC.

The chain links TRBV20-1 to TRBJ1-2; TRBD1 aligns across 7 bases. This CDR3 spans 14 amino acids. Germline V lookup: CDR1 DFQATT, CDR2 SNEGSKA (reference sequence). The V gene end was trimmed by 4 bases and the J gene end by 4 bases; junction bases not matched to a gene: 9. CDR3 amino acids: CSATEITGAYGYTF. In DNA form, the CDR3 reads TGCAGTGCTACCGAAATCACAGGGGCCTATGGCTACACCTTC.

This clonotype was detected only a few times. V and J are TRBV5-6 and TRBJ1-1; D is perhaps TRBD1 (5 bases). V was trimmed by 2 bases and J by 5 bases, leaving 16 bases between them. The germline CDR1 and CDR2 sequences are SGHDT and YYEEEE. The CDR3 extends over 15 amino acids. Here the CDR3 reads CASSFAGFWGTEAFF. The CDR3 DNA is TGTGCCAGCAGCTTCGCGGGATTTTGGGGGACTGAAGCTTTCTTT.

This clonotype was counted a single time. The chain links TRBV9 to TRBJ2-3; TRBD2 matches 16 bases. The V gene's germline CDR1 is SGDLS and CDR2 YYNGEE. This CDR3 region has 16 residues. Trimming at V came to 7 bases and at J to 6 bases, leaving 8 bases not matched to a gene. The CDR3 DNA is TGTGCCAGCCGGGGACTAGCGGGAGGGCCATCGGATACGCAGTATTTT. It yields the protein CASRGLAGGPSDTQYF.

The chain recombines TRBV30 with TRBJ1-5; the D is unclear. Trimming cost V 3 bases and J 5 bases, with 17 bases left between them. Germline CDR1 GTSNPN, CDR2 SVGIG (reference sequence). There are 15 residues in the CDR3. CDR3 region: CAWRANRTPHQPQHF. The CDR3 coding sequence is TGTGCCTGGAGGGCGAACCGGACCCCTCATCAGCCCCAGCATTTT.

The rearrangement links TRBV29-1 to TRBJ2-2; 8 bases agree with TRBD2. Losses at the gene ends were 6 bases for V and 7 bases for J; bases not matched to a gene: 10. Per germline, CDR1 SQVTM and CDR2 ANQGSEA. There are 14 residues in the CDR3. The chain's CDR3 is CSVPGGGQSGELFF. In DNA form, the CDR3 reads TGCAGCGTCCCCGGCGGGGGGCAGAGCGGGGAGCTGTTTTTT.

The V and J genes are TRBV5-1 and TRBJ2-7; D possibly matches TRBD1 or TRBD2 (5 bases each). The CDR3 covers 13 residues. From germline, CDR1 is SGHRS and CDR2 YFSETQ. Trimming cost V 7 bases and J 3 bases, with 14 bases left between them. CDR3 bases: TGCGCCAGCGGAGCCAGGGACGACTACGAGCAGTACTTC. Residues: CASGARDDYEQYF.